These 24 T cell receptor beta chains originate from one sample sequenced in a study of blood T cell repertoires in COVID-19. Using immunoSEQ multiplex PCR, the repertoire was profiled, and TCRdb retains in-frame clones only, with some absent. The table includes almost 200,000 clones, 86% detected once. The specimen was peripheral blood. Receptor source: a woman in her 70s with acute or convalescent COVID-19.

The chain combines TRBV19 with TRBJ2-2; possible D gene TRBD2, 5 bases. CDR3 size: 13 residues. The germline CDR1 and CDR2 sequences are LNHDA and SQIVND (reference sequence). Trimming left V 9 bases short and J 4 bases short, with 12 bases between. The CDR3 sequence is CASRLPFTGELFF. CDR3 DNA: TGTGCCAGCCGACTACCCTTCACCGGGGAGCTGTTTTTT.

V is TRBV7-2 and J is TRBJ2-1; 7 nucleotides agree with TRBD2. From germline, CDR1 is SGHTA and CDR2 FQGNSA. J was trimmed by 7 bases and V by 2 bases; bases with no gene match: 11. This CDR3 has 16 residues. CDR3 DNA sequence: TGTGCCAGCAGCTTAAAACTAGCGAATTTTAAGAATGAGCAGTTCTTC. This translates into CASSLKLANFKNEQFF.

Here the CDR3 reads CASNREHYYEQYF. The CDR3 DNA reads as TGTGCCAGTAACCGAGAGCACTACTACGAGCAGTACTTC. V gene TRBV19 combines with J gene TRBJ2-7; D call uncertain. Trimming removed 7 bases at V and 3 bases at J, with 13 bases between. CDR1 and CDR2 from the germline V gene are LNHDA and SQIVND (reference sequence). This CDR3 has 13 amino acids.

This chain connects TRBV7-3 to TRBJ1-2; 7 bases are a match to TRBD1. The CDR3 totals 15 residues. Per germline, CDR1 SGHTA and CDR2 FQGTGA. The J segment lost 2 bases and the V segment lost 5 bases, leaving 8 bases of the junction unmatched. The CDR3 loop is CASSQTGLGNYGYTF. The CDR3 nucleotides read TGTGCCAGCAGCCAGACAGGGCTCGGAAACTATGGCTACACCTTC.

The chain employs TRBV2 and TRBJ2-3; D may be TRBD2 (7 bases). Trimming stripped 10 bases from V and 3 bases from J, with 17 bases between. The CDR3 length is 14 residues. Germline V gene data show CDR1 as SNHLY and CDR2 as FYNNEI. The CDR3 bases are TGTGCCACCAAAAGGAGGGGGGGGACAGATACGCAGTATTTT. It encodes CATKRRGGTDTQYF.

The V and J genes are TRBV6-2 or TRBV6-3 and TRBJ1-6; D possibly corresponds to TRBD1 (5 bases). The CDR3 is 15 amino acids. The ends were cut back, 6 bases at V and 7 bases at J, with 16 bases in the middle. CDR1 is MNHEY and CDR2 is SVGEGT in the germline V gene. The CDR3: CASSQTVSTNSPLHF. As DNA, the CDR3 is TGTGCCAGCAGCCAGACAGTTTCCACGAATTCACCCCTCCACTTT.

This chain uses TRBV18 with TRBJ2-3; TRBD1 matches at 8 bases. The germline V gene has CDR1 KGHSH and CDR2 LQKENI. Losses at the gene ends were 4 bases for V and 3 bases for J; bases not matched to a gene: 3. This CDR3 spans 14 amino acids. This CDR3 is CASSLGQATDTQYF. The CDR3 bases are TGTGCCAGCTCACTGGGACAGGCGACAGATACGCAGTATTTT. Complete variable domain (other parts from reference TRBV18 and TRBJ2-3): NAGVMQNPRHLVRRRGQEARLRCSPMKGHSHVYWYRQLPEEGLKFMVYLQKENIIDESGMPKERFSAEFPKEGPSILRIQQVVRGDSAAYFCASSLGQATDTQYFGPGTRLTVL.

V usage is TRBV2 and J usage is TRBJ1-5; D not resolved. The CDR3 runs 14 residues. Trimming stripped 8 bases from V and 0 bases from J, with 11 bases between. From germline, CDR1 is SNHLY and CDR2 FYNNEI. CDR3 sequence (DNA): TGTGCCAGCGGGGAGGCTATTAGCAATCAGCCCCAGCATTTT. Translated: CASGEAISNQPQHF. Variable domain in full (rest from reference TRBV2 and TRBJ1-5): EPEVTQTPSHQVTQMGQEVILRCVPISNHLYFYWYRQILGQKVEFLVSFYNNEISEKSEIFDDQFSVERPDGSNFTLKIRSTKLEDSAMYFCASGEAISNQPQHFGDGTRLSIL.

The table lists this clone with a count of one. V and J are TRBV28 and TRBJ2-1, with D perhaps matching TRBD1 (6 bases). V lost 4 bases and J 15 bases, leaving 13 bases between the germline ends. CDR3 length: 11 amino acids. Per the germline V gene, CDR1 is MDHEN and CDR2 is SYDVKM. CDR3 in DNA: TGTGCCAGCAGTTACAGGGAGAGAGGGTTCTTC. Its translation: CASSYRERGFF.

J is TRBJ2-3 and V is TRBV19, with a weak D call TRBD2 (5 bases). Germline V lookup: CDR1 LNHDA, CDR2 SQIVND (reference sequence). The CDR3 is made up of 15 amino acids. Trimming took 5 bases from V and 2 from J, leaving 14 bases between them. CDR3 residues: CASSSLGSFTDTQYF. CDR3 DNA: TGTGCCAGTAGTTCTCTGGGGAGTTTCACAGATACGCAGTATTTT.

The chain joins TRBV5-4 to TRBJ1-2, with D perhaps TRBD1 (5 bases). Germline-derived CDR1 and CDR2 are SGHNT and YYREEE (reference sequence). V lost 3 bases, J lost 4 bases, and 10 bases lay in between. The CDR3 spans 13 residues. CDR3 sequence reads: CASSSPRVYGYTF. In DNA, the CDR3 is TGTGCCAGCAGCTCCCCCAGGGTCTATGGCTACACCTTC.

Here the CDR3 DNA reads TGTGCCAGCAGCTTATTGGTGTGGGGCGATGGGTATAATTCACCCCTCCACTTT. This codes for CASSLLVWGDGYNSPLHF. This chain joins TRBV7-8 and TRBJ1-6; possible D gene TRBD1, 5 bases. CDR1 is SGHVS, CDR2 FQNEAQ, per germline. This CDR3 is built from 18 residues. V was pared by 2 bases and J by 4 bases, with 18 bases between.

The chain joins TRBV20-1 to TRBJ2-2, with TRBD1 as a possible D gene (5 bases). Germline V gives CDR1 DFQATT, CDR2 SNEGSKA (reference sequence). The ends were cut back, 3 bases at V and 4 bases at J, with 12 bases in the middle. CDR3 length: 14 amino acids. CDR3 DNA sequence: TGCAGTGCTAGTCACCAGGGCCCCACCGGGGAGCTGTTTTTT. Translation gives CSASHQGPTGELFF.

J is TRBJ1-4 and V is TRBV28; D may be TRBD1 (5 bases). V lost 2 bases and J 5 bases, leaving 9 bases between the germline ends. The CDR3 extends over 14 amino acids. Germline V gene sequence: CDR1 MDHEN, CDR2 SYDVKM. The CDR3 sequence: CASSLDRSNEKLFF. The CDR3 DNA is TGTGCCAGCAGTTTAGACAGATCAAATGAAAAACTGTTTTTT.

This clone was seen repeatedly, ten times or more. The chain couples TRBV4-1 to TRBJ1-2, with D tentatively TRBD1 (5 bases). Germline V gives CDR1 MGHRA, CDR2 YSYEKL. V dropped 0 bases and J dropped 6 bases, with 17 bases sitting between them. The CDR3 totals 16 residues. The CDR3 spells CASSQEPGLQAHGYTF. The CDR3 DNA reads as TGCGCCAGCAGCCAAGAACCGGGACTCCAAGCCCATGGCTACACCTTC.

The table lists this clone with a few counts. The CDR3 sequence is CASSLSTGNQPQHF. DNA of the CDR3: TGTGCCAGTAGTCTCTCGACTGGCAATCAGCCCCAGCATTTT. The genes are TRBV19 and TRBJ1-5; D gene unclear. CDR3 size: 14 residues. Germline CDR1 LNHDA, CDR2 SQIVND (reference sequence). V shed 5 bases and J shed 2 bases, with 10 bases lying between them.

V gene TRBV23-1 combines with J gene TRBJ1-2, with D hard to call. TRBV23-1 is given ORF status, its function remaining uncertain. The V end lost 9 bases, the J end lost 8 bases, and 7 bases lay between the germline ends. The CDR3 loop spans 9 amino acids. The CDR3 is CASLWGYTF. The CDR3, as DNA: TGCGCCAGTCTATGGGGCTACACCTTC.

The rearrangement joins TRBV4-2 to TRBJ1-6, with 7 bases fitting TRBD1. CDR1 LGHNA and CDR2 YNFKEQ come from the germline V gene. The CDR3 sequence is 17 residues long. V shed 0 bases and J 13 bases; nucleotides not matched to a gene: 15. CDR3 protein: CASSQDLFGTDPSPLHF. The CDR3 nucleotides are TGTGCCAGCAGCCAAGATCTGTTCGGGACAGACCCTTCGCCCCTCCACTTT.

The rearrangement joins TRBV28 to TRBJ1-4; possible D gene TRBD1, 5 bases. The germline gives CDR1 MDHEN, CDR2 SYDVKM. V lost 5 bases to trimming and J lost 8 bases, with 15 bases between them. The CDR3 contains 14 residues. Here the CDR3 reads CASSPRPGREKLFF. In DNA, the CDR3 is TGTGCCAGCAGTCCAAGGCCAGGGAGGGAAAAACTGTTTTTT.

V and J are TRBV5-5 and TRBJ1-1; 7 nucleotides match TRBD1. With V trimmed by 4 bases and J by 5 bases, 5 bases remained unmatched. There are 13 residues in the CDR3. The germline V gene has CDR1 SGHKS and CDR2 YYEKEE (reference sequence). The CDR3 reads CASSRTGETEAFF. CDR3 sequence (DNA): TGTGCCAGCAGCCGAACAGGGGAGACTGAAGCTTTCTTT.

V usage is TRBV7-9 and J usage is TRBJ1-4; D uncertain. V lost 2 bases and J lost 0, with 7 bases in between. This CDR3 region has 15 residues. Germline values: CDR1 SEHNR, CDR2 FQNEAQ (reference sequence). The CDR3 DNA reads TGTGCCAGCAGCTTAAGCCAGGCAACTAATGAAAAACTGTTTTTT. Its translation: CASSLSQATNEKLFF.

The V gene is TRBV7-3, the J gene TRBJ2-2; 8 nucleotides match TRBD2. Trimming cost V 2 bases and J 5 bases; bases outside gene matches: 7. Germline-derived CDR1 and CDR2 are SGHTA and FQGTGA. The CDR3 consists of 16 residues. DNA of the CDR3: TGTGCCAGCAGCTTACTAAGCCGGGAGGGGACCGGGGAGCTGTTTTTT. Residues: CASSLLSREGTGELFF.

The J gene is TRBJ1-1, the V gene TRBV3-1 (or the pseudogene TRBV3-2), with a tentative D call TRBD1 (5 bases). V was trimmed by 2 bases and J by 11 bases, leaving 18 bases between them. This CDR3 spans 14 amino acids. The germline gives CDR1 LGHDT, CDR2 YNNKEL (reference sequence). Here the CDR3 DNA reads TGTGCCAGCAGCCAAAACACAGGTATGGGAACGGCTTTCTTT. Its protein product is CASSQNTGMGTAFF.

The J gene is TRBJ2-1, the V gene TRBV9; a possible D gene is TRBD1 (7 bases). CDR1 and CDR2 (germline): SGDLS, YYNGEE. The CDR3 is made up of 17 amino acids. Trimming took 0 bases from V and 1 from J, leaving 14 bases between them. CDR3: CASSVAGGTASYNEQFF. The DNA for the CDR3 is TGTGCCAGCAGCGTAGCAGGGGGGACTGCGTCCTACAATGAGCAGTTCTTC.